These T cell receptor beta chains were read from a single sample in a study of cytomegalovirus exposure and HLA in healthy donors. The repertoire was sequenced with immunoSEQ multiplex PCR; TCRdb's copy has only in-frame clones and lacks some. Among roughly 140,000 clones listed, approximately 80% were seen once. Specimen: PBMCs. The receptors come from a male donor in good health and CMV-seronegative. Both conserved end residues are part of each CDR3. The order of the fields is D gene, clone size, V gene, J gene, CDR3 protein, CDR3 DNA. A D gene is named only where the DNA matches it firmly. Not every row has a clone size; where given, it reads once, few, many or a size class.

TRBD1	NA	TRBV6-5	TRBJ1-6	CASTPGQGNSPLHF	TGTGCCAGCACCCCGGGACAGGGGAATTCACCCCTCCACTTT
TRBD1	once	TRBV7-3	TRBJ2-2	CASSPGQGSGELFF	TGTGCCAGCAGTCCAGGACAGGGGAGCGGGGAGCTGTTTTTT
NA	NA	TRBV27	TRBJ1-1	CASSFSRGGNTEAFF	TGTGCCAGCAGTTTCTCCCGGGGTGGAAACACTGAAGCTTTCTTT
NA	once	TRBV4-3	TRBJ1-2	CASSQDPGSGRYGYTF	TGCGCCAGCAGCCAAGATCCCGGCAGCGGGAGGTATGGCTACACCTTC
NA	NA	TRBV28	TRBJ1-3	CASSGGISSGNTIYF	TGTGCCAGCAGTGGCGGAATTAGCTCTGGAAACACCATATATTTT
NA	once	TRBV19	TRBJ1-3	CASSMFGRVGNTIYF	TGTGCCAGTAGTATGTTCGGCAGGGTTGGAAACACCATATATTTT
TRBD1	NA	TRBV29-1	TRBJ2-3	CSVGTGTDTQYF	TGCAGCGTCGGGACAGGCACAGATACGCAGTATTTT
TRBD1	NA	TRBV5-8	TRBJ1-2	CASSLLGDRVGYTF	TGTGCCAGCAGCTTGTTGGGGGACAGGGTCGGCTACACCTTC
NA	NA	TRBV5-1	TRBJ2-1	CASNGGVGLHEQFF	TGCGCCAGCAATGGCGGGGTTGGGCTTCATGAGCAGTTCTTC
NA	NA	TRBV9	TRBJ1-5	CASSVEGVYSNQPQHF	TGTGCCAGCAGCGTAGAAGGGGTTTATAGCAATCAGCCCCAGCATTTT
TRBD2	NA	TRBV10-3	TRBJ2-1	CAIKGNSGGEYNEQFF	TGTGCCATCAAGGGCAATAGCGGGGGTGAATACAATGAGCAGTTCTTC
NA	NA	TRBV27	TRBJ2-1	CASSLSPSSYNEQFF	TGTGCCAGCAGTTTATCCCCGAGCTCCTACAATGAGCAGTTCTTC
TRBD1	once	TRBV9	TRBJ2-3	CASSVGDRGDTQYF	TGTGCCAGCAGCGTAGGGGACAGGGGGGATACGCAGTATTTT
NA	NA	TRBV4-1	TRBJ2-6	CASTPLGKGFPGANVLTF	TGCGCCAGCACCCCACTAGGAAAAGGGTTCCCTGGGGCCAACGTCCTGACTTTC
TRBD1	NA	TRBV2	TRBJ1-2	CASSPTGGGYGYTF	TGTGCCAGCAGCCCGACAGGGGGAGGCTATGGCTACACCTTC
NA	NA	TRBV28	TRBJ1-2	CASSRPRGGKYGYTF	TGTGCCAGCAGTCGACCCAGGGGAGGGAAGTATGGCTACACCTTC
TRBD2	NA	TRBV7-8	TRBJ2-7	CASSLEASGGGSSYEQYF	TGTGCCAGCAGCTTAGAAGCTAGCGGGGGGGGAAGCTCCTACGAGCAGTACTTC
NA	NA	TRBV27	TRBJ2-1	CASSRQGNNEQFF	TGTGCCAGCAGCCGGCAGGGGAACAATGAGCAGTTCTTC
NA	once	TRBV6-6	TRBJ1-1	CASMTGNTEAFF	TGTGCCAGCATGACGGGGAACACTGAAGCTTTCTTT
TRBD1	NA	TRBV29-1	TRBJ1-5	CSVGDRGKRSNQPQHF	TGCAGCGTTGGGGACAGGGGGAAGAGAAGCAATCAGCCCCAGCATTTT
TRBD1	NA	TRBV9	TRBJ1-4	CASSVNRGGEEKLFF	TGTGCCAGCAGCGTGAACAGGGGAGGAGAAGAAAAACTGTTTTTT
TRBD2	NA	TRBV28	TRBJ2-7	CASTELASPYEQYF	TGTGCCAGCACCGAACTAGCGAGCCCCTACGAGCAGTACTTC
TRBD1	NA	TRBV7-8	TRBJ2-2	CASSLVEDRGRELFF	TGTGCCAGCAGCTTAGTAGAGGACAGGGGCAGGGAGCTGTTTTTT
NA	NA	TRBV18	TRBJ2-1	CASSLDSNEQFF	TGTGCCAGCTCACTAGACAGCAATGAGCAGTTCTTC
NA	NA	TRBV28	TRBJ1-2	CASSFVNYGYTF	TGTGCCAGCAGTTTCGTTAACTATGGCTACACCTTC